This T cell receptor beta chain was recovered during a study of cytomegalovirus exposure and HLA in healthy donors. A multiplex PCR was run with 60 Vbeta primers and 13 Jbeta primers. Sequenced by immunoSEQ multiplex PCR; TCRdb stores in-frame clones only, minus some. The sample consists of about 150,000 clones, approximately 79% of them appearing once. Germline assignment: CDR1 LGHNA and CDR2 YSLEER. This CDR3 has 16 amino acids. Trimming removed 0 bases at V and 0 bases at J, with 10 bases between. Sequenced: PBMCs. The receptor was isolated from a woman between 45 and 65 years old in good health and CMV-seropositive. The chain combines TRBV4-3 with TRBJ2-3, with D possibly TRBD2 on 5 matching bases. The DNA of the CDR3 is TGCGCCAGCAGCCAAGAGGAGCGGACTAGCACAGATACGCAGTATTTT. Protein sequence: CASSQEERTSTDTQYF.